This entry features one T cell receptor beta chain sequence. The CDR3 has 17 residues. The trim removed 1 base at V and 4 bases at J, leaving 8 bases unmatched. Germline V gene sequence: CDR1 SGHTA, CDR2 FQGNSA. The sample comes from a study of PD-L1 blockade in urothelial cancer. About the study: Blood drawn 3 weeks (second dose) and 6 weeks after treatment start was analyzed.

PCRs each included synthetic TCR analog templates spiked in. Assay: immunoSEQ multiplex PCR; the TCRdb copy retains only in-frame clones and omits some. The sample records 50,000 or so clones, approximately 84% being singletons. The sample's time point: peripheral blood 6 weeks after treatment start. The study enrolled patients with locally advanced or metastatic urothelial carcinoma. Per patient, between 1 and 8 samples were collected at pretreatment and on-treatment time points. The V gene is TRBV7-2, the J gene TRBJ2-7; TRBD2 aligns across 12 bases. The source material was PBMCs, sampled around atezolizumab (anti-PD-L1) treatment. This sequence was found in a man aged 60 to 69 with urothelial cancer. The CDR3 sequence is CASSLGLAGGRAYEQYF. The CDR3 bases are TGTGCCAGCAGCTTAGGGCTAGCGGGGGGGCGGGCGTACGAGCAGTACTTC.